The 2 T cell receptor beta chains below come from one sample, sequenced in a study of blood T cell repertoires in COVID-19. This table comes from immunoSEQ multiplex PCR, and its TCRdb copy is limited to in-frame clones, with some not included. In the table there are under 250,000 clones, around 81% of which are singletons. The sequencing sample was made of PBMCs or T cells enriched from blood (not recorded which). These TCRs come from a woman aged 45-60 years with acute COVID-19.

This clone was picked up a small number of times. The rearrangement links TRBV14 to TRBJ1-5; tentatively, D is TRBD1 (5 bases). The CDR3 is 15 residues long. V was trimmed by 1 base and J by 4 bases, leaving 11 bases between them. The germline V gene encodes CDR1 SGHDN and CDR2 FVKESK. The CDR3 reads CASSQGGTLNQPQHF. The CDR3 coding sequence is TGTGCCAGCAGCCAAGGGGGGACTCTGAATCAGCCCCAGCATTTT.

The J gene is TRBJ2-5, the V gene TRBV28; tentatively, D is TRBD2 (7 bases). This CDR3 spans 15 amino acids. V shed 3 bases and J shed 5 bases, with 16 bases lying between them. Germline V gene lookup returns CDR1 MDHEN and CDR2 SYDVKM. The CDR3 sequence is CASSFFGGQIETQYF. The CDR3 DNA reads as TGTGCCAGCAGTTTTTTCGGGGGGCAAATCGAGACCCAGTACTTC. The variable domain in full, completed from reference TRBV28 and TRBJ2-5, reads DVKVTQSSRYLVKRTGEKVFLECVQDMDHENMFWYRQDPGLGLRLIYFSYDVKMKEKGDIPEGYSVSREKKERFSLILESASTNQTSMYLCASSFFGGQIETQYFGPGTRLLVL.